Listed below are T cell receptor beta chains from one sample, sequenced in a study of cytomegalovirus exposure and HLA in healthy donors. Generated by immunoSEQ multiplex PCR, the TCRdb table keeps only in-frame clones and is missing some. Altogether around 220,000 clones are present, 83% being singletons, with the ten largest covering about 1.4%. Specimen: PBMCs. These receptors were obtained from a girl between 5 and 17 years old in good health and CMV-seronegative. CDR3s include the opening cysteine and the closing phenylalanine or tryptophan.

V gene: TRBV2; J gene: TRBJ2-5; CDR3 protein: CASRIRDRVGKTQYF
V gene: TRBV9; J gene: TRBJ1-2; CDR3 protein: CASSVYSGGVGDYGYTF
V gene: TRBV30; J gene: TRBJ1-1; CDR3 protein: CAWAGMNTEAFF
V gene: TRBV18; J gene: TRBJ1-4; CDR3 protein: CASSPPESVTFF
V gene: TRBV5-4; J gene: TRBJ2-2; CDR3 protein: CASTPGGEHTGELFF
V gene: TRBV27; J gene: TRBJ1-1; CDR3 protein: CASSPVTGTEAFF
V gene: TRBV5-1; J gene: TRBJ2-1; CDR3 protein: CASSRDPGKQFF
V gene: TRBV7-2; J gene: TRBJ2-3; CDR3 protein: CASSPGLTVDTQYF
V gene: TRBV4-1; J gene: TRBJ2-3; CDR3 protein: CASSPGGHTQYF
V gene: TRBV6-1; J gene: TRBJ1-5; CDR3 protein: CASSEAGGQPQHF